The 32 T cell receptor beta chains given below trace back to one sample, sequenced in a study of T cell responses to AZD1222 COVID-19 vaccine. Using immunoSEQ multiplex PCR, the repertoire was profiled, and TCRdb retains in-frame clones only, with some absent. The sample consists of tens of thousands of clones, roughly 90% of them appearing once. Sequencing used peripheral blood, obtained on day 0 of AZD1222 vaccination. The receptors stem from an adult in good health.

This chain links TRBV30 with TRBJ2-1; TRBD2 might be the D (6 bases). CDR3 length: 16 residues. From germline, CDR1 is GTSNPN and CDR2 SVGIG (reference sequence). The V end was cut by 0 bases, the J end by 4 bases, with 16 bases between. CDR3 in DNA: TGTGCCTGGAGTGTTTACCCGGGAGTTATTTACAATGAGCAGTTCTTC. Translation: CAWSVYPGVIYNEQFF.

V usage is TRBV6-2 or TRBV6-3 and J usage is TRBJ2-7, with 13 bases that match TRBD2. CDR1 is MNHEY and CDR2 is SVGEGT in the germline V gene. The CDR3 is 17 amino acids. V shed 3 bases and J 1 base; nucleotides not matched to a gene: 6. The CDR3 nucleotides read TGTGCCAGCAGTTATGCGACTAGCGGGGGGTCATCCTACGAGCAGTACTTC. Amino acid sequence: CASSYATSGGSSYEQYF.

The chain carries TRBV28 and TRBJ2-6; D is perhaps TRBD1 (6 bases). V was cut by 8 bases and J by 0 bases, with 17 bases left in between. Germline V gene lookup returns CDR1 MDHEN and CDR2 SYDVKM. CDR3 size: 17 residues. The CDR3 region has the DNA TGTGCCAGCTCTACAGGGTGGCCCCACTCTGGGGCCAACGTCCTGACTTTC. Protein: CASSTGWPHSGANVLTF.

The CDR3 sequence is CASSLVYGATYYEQYF. CDR3 coding DNA: TGTGCCAGCAGCTTGGTGTACGGGGCTACATATTACGAGCAGTACTTC. This chain joins TRBV5-8 and TRBJ2-7, with D perhaps being TRBD1 or TRBD2 (5 bases each). Germline V gives CDR1 SGHTS, CDR2 YDEGEE. V lost 0 bases to trimming and J lost 4 bases, with 17 bases between them. CDR3 length: 16 residues. Full variable domain (rest looked up from reference TRBV5-8 and TRBJ2-7): EAGVTQSPTHLIKTRGQQATLRCSPISGHTSVYWYQQALGLGLQFLLWYDEGEERNRGNFPPRFSGRQFPNYSSELNVNALELEDSALYLCASSLVYGATYYEQYFGPGTRLTVT.

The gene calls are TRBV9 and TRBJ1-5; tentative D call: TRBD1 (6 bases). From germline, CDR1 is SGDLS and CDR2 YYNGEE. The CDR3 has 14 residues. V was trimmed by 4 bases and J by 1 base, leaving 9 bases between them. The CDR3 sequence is CASSRDTSNQPQHF. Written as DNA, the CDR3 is TGTGCCAGCAGCCGGGACACAAGCAATCAGCCCCAGCATTTT. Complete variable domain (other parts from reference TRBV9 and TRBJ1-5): DSGVTQTPKHLITATGQRVTLRCSPRSGDLSVYWYQQSLDQGLQFLIQYYNGEERAKGNILERFSAQQFPDLHSELNLSSLELGDSALYFCASSRDTSNQPQHFGDGTRLSIL.

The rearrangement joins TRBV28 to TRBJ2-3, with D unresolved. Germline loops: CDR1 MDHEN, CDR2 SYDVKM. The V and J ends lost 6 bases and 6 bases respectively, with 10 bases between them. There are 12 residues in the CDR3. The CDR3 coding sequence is TGTGCCAGCAGGCCAAACCGGGATACGCAGTATTTT. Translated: CASRPNRDTQYF.

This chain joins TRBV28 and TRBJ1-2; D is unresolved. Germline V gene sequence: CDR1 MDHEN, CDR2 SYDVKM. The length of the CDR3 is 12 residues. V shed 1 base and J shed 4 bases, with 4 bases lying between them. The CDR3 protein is CASSLSGYGYTF. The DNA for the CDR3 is TGTGCCAGCAGTTTATCGGGCTATGGCTACACCTTC.

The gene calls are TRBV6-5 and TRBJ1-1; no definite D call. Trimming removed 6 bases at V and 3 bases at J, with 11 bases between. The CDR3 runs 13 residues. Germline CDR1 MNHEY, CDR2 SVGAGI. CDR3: CASRAAGDTEAFF. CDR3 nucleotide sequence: TGTGCCAGCAGGGCCGCTGGAGACACTGAAGCTTTCTTT.

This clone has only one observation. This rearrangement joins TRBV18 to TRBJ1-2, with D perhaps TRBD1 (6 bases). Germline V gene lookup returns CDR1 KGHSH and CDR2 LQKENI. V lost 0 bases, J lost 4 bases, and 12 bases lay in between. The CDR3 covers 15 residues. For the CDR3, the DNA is TGTGCCAGCTCACCACCGGGGGGCGCCGGCTATGGCTACACCTTC. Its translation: CASSPPGGAGYGYTF.

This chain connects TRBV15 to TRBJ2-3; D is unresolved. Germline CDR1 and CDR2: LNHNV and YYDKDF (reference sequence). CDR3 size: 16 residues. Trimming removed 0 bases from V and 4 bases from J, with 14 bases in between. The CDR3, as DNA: TGTGCCACCAGCAGAGATCCTAGTGGGGTCTCAGATACGCAGTATTTT. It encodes CATSRDPSGVSDTQYF.

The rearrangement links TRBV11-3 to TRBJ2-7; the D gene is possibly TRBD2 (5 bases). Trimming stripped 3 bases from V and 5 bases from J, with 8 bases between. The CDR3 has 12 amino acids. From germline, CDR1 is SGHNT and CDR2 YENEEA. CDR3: CASSFWTDEQYF. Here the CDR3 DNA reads TGTGCCAGCAGCTTCTGGACTGACGAGCAGTACTTC.

The CDR3 DNA follows: TGCGCCAGCAGCTATTATGCACAGGGGAAAGATCCCGGGGAGCTGTTTTTT. Protein sequence: CASSYYAQGKDPGELFF. The chain recombines TRBV4-1 with TRBJ2-2; TRBD1 aligns across 7 bases. With V trimmed by 5 bases and J by 6 bases, 15 bases remained unmatched. The CDR3 runs to 17 residues. From germline, CDR1 is MGHRA and CDR2 YSYEKL.

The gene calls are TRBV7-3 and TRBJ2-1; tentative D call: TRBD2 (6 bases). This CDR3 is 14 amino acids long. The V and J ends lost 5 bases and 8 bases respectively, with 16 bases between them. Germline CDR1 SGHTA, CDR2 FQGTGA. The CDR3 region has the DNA TGTGCCAGCAGCAAAGCTGCGGGGAACGATGAGCAGTTCTTC. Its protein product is CASSKAAGNDEQFF.

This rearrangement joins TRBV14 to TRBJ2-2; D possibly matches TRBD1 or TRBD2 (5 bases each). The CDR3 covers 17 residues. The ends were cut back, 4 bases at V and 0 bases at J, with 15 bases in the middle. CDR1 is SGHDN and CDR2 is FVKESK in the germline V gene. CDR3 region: CASSLIWDLANTGELFF. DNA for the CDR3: TGTGCCAGCAGCCTGATCTGGGACCTCGCGAACACCGGGGAGCTGTTTTTT.

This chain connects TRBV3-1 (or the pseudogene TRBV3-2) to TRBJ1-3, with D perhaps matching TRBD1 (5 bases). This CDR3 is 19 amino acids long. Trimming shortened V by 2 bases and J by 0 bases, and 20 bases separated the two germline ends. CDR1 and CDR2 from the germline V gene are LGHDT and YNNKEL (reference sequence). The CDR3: CASSQNGMQGILSGNTIYF. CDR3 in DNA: TGTGCCAGCAGCCAAAATGGTATGCAGGGAATCCTCTCTGGAAACACCATATATTTT.

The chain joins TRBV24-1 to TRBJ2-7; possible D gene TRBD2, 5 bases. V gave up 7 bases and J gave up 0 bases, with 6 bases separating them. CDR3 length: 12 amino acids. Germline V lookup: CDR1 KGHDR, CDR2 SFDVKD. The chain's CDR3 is CATRGSSYEQYF. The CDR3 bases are TGTGCCACCAGGGGGAGCTCCTACGAGCAGTACTTC.

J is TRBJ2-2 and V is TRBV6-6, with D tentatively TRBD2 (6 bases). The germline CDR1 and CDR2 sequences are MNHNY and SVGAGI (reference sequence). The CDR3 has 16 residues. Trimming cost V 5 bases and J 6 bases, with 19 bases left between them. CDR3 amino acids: CASSPSGLLRAGELFF. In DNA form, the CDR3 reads TGTGCCAGCAGTCCCTCGGGACTCCTCCGGGCCGGGGAGCTGTTTTTT.

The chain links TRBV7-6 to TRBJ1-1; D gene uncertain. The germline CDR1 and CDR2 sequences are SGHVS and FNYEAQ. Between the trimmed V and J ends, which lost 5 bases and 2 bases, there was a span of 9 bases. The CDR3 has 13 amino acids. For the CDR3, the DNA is TGTGCCAGCAGCGTTGACGGCAACACTGAAGCTTTCTTT. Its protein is CASSVDGNTEAFF.

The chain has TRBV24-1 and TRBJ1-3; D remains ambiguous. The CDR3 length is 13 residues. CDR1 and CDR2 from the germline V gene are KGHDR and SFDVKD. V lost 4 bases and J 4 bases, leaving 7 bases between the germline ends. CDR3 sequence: CATSEGFGNTIYF. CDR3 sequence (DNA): TGTGCCACCAGTGAGGGGTTCGGAAACACCATATATTTT.

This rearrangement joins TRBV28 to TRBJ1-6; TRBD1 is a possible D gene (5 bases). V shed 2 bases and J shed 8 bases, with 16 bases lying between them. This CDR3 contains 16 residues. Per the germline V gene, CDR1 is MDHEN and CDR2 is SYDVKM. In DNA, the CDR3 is TGTGCCAGCAGTTTAAAGTCGGGCAGGGCCTATTCACCCCTCCACTTT. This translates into CASSLKSGRAYSPLHF.

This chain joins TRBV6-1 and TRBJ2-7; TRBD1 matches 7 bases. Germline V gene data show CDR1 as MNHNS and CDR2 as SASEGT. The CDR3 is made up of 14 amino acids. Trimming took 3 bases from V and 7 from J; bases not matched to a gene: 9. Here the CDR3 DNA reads TGTGCCAGCAGTGAGAGGACAGGTCGTCGGGAGCAGTACTTC. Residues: CASSERTGRREQYF.

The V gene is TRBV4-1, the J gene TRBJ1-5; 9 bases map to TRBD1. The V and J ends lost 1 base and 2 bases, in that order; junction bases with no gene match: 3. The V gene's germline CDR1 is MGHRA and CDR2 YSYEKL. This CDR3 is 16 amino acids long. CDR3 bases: TGCGCCAGCAGCCAAGCGGGACAGGGCGGCAATCAGCCCCAGCATTTT. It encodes CASSQAGQGGNQPQHF.

CDR3 residues: CASSIDHSTGANYGYTF. Here the CDR3 DNA reads TGTGCCAGTAGTATAGACCACTCGACAGGAGCTAACTATGGCTACACCTTC. This chain links TRBV19 with TRBJ1-2; a possible D gene is TRBD1 (6 bases). The CDR3 is made up of 17 amino acids. Germline assignment: CDR1 LNHDA and CDR2 SQIVND (reference sequence). V was clipped by 0 bases and J by 0 bases, with 14 bases between them. The variable domain in full, completed from reference TRBV19 and TRBJ1-2, reads DGGITQSPKYLFRKEGQNVTLSCEQNLNHDAMYWYRQDPGQGLRLIYYSQIVNDFQKGDIAEGYSVSREKKESFPLTVTSAQKNPTAFYLCASSIDHSTGANYGYTFGSGTRLTVV.

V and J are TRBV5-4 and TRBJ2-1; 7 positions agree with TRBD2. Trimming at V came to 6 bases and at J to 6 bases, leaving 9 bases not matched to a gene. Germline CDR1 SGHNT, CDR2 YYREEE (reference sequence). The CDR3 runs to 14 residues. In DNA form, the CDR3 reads TGTGCCAGCAACTCGCGGGAGTACGGCAATGAGCAGTTCTTC. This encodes CASNSREYGNEQFF.

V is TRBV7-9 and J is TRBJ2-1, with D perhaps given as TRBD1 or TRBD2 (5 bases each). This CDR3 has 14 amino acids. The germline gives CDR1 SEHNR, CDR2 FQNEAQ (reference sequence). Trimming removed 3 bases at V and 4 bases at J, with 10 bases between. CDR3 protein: CASSFRDVYNEQFF. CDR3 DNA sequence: TGTGCCAGCAGCTTCCGGGACGTTTACAATGAGCAGTTCTTC.

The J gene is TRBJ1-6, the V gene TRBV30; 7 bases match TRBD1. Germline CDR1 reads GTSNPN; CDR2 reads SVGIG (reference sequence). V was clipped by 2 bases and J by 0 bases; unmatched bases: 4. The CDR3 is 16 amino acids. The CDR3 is CAWSTGVSSYNSPLHF. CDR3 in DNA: TGTGCCTGGAGTACAGGGGTCAGCTCCTATAATTCACCCCTCCACTTT.

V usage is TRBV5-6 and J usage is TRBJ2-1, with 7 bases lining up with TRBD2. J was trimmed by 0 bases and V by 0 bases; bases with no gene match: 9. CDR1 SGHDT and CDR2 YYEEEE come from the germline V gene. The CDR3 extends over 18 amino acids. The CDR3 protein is CASSLEGEGLSSYNEQFF. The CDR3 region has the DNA TGTGCCAGCAGCTTGGAAGGGGAGGGACTAAGCTCCTACAATGAGCAGTTCTTC.

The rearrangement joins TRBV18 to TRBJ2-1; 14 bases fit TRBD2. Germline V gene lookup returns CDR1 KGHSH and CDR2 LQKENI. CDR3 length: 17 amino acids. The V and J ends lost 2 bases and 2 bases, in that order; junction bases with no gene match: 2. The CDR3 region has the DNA TGTGCCAGCTCACCAAGACTAGCGGGAGGGCCCTACAATGAGCAGTTCTTC. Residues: CASSPRLAGGPYNEQFF.

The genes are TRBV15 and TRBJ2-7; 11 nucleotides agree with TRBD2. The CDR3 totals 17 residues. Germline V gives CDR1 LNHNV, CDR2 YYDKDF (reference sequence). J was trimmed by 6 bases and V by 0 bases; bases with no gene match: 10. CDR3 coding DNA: TGTGCCACCAGCAGAGATTATGGGACTAGCGGCTTGGTCGAGCAGTACTTC. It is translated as CATSRDYGTSGLVEQYF.

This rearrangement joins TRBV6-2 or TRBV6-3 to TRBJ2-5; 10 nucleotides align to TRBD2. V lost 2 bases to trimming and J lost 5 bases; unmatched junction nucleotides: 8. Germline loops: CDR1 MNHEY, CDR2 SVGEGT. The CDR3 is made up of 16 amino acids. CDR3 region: CASSYGLAGAVETQYF. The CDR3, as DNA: TGTGCCAGCAGTTACGGGCTAGCGGGAGCTGTGGAGACCCAGTACTTC.

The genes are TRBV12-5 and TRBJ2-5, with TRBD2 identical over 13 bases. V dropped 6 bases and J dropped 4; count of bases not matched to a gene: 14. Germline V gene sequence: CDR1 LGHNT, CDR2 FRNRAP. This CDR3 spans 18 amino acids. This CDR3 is CASGSYWTSGSSGETQYF. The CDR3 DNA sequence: TGTGCTAGTGGCTCTTATTGGACTAGCGGGAGTTCTGGAGAGACCCAGTACTTC.

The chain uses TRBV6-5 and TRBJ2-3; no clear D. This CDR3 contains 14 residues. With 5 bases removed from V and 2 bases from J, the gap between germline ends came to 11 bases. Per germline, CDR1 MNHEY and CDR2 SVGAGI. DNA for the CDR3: TGTGCCAGCAGTCAAAAGTTACCCACAGATACGCAGTATTTT. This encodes CASSQKLPTDTQYF.